Listed here are 25 T cell receptor beta chains from one sample, sequenced in a study of T cell responses to AZD1222 COVID-19 vaccine. The method was immunoSEQ multiplex PCR; TCRdb's version includes in-frame clones alone and lacks a portion of them. The table shows 65,000 to 90,000 clones, with 70% to 90% occurring only once. Sequenced here: peripheral blood, sampled 28 days after the second AZD1222 dose. These receptors came from an adult who received the AZD1222 COVID-19 vaccine.

The chain uses TRBV7-2 and TRBJ2-1; TRBD2 is a possible D gene (6 bases). The germline gives CDR1 SGHTA, CDR2 FQGNSA. The CDR3 runs 16 residues. V lost 2 bases and J 4 bases, leaving 15 bases between the germline ends. The chain's CDR3 is CASSLNTWRDYNEQFF. CDR3 nucleotide sequence: TGTGCCAGCAGCTTAAACACTTGGCGGGATTACAATGAGCAGTTCTTC.

This clone was observed a handful of times. The chain carries TRBV4-2 and TRBJ1-1; tentative D call: TRBD1 (6 bases). V lost 4 bases and J 3 bases, leaving 15 bases between the germline ends. CDR3 length: 15 residues. Germline V gene lookup returns CDR1 LGHNA and CDR2 YNFKEQ. This chain's CDR3 is CASSRPRGTDTEAFF. The CDR3 DNA reads TGTGCCAGCAGCCGCCCCAGGGGTACGGACACTGAAGCTTTCTTT.

This clone has just one count. This rearrangement joins TRBV4-1 to TRBJ2-3, with 9 bases fitting TRBD2. This CDR3 has 16 residues. The germline gives CDR1 MGHRA, CDR2 YSYEKL. Trimming cost V 3 bases and J 2 bases; bases outside gene matches: 6. As DNA, the CDR3 is TGCGCCAGCAGCCAGCTCCCGGGACTAGCCACAGATACGCAGTATTTT. It translates to CASSQLPGLATDTQYF.

The V call is TRBV5-1, the J call TRBJ2-7; 8 bases map to TRBD1. V dropped 6 bases and J dropped 0; count of bases not matched to a gene: 8. The CDR3 extends over 15 amino acids. Germline V lookup: CDR1 SGHRS, CDR2 YFSETQ. The CDR3, as DNA: TGCGCCAGCAAAGGACAGGGACAAGGCTCCTACGAGCAGTACTTC. Protein: CASKGQGQGSYEQYF.

J is TRBJ1-4 and V is TRBV10-3; 9 bases are shared with TRBD1. CDR3 length equals 15 residues. The V gene's germline CDR1 is ENHRY and CDR2 SYGVKD. Trimming removed 3 bases from V and 6 bases from J; junction bases left unmatched: 5. The CDR3 is CAISEPGTGYEKLFF. CDR3 DNA sequence: TGTGCCATCAGTGAACCCGGGACAGGGTATGAAAAACTGTTTTTT.

The CDR3 protein is CASSGRGSGWGGEQYF. CDR3 DNA: TGTGCCAGCAGCGGCCGTGGTAGCGGGTGGGGAGGCGAGCAGTACTTC. J is TRBJ2-7 and V is TRBV5-6, with 7 bases that match TRBD2. V gave up 4 bases and J gave up 6 bases; unmatched junction bases: 16. The V gene's germline CDR1 is SGHDT and CDR2 YYEEEE. There are 16 residues in the CDR3.

This clone was picked up one time. The chain recombines TRBV21-1 with TRBJ1-6. TRBV21-1 is a listed pseudogene. The CDR3 has 18 residues. The CDR3 spells CASSKASCYPRSNSPLHF. CDR3 sequence (DNA): TGTGCCAGCAGCAAAGCTAGTTGTTACCCCCGGAGCAATTCACCCCTCCACTTT.

This rearrangement joins TRBV3-1 (or the pseudogene TRBV3-2) to TRBJ2-3; 8 bases fit TRBD2. The germline gives CDR1 LGHDT, CDR2 YNNKEL (reference sequence). V was clipped by 4 bases and J by 4 bases; unmatched bases: 10. The CDR3 sequence is 16 residues long. The CDR3 sequence is CASSPDSGSRADTQYF. The CDR3 nucleotides are TGTGCCAGCAGCCCAGACAGCGGGAGTCGCGCAGATACGCAGTATTTT.

V gene TRBV19 combines with J gene TRBJ1-2; TRBD1 matches 11 bases. The CDR3 extends over 16 amino acids. Trimming at V came to 1 base and at J to 4 bases, leaving 5 bases not matched to a gene. In germline, CDR1 is LNHDA, CDR2 SQIVND (reference sequence). CDR3 sequence (DNA): TGTGCCAGTAGTATAGGGGGGACAGGGGGATTCTATGGCTACACCTTC. It codes for CASSIGGTGGFYGYTF.

The rearrangement links TRBV6-5 to TRBJ1-2, with 8 bases matching TRBD1. Losses at the gene ends were 5 bases for V and 2 bases for J; bases not matched to a gene: 7. This CDR3 spans 15 amino acids. Germline V gene sequence: CDR1 MNHEY, CDR2 SVGAGI. The CDR3 DNA reads TGTGCCAGCAGTCTAGGACAGGGACCCAACTATGGCTACACCTTC. This codes for CASSLGQGPNYGYTF.

The gene calls are TRBV2 and TRBJ1-5; D is possibly TRBD1 (5 bases). V was shortened by 5 bases and J by 4 bases, with 12 bases between the two germline ends. Looked up from germline, CDR1 is SNHLY and CDR2 is FYNNEI. The CDR3 has 14 amino acids. In DNA form, the CDR3 reads TGTGCCAGCAGTCCAGACAGACTTAATCAGCCCCAGCATTTT. Its translation is CASSPDRLNQPQHF.

V and J are TRBV19 and TRBJ1-1, with D hard to call. Trimming stripped 8 bases from V and 1 base from J, with 8 bases between. CDR3 length equals 12 residues. Germline lookup yields CDR1 LNHDA and CDR2 SQIVND (reference sequence). CDR3 nucleotides: TGTGCCAGTTACTCTAGGAACACTGAAGCTTTCTTT. This encodes CASYSRNTEAFF.

CDR3: CASGLPEGNTEAFF. The CDR3 region has the DNA TGTGCTAGTGGTTTGCCCGAGGGGAACACTGAAGCTTTCTTT. The rearrangement uses TRBV12-5 and TRBJ1-1; the D is unclear. Germline V CDR1 and CDR2: LGHNT, FRNRAP. The V and J ends lost 2 bases and 1 base respectively, with 8 bases between them. The CDR3 is 14 amino acids.

This chain links TRBV19 with TRBJ2-5; 7 nucleotides align to TRBD1. This CDR3 is 14 amino acids long. Germline loops: CDR1 LNHDA, CDR2 SQIVND (reference sequence). The ends lost 5 bases at V and 0 bases at J; junction bases unmatched: 3. The CDR3: CASSRGTDQETQYF. Written as DNA, the CDR3 is TGTGCCAGTAGTCGAGGGACAGACCAAGAGACCCAGTACTTC.

CDR3 DNA: TGTGCCAGTAGGAGGGGGCGCGATAGAAAGGACACTGAAGCTTTCTTT. Residues: CASRRGRDRKDTEAFF. The chain is built from TRBV19 and TRBJ1-1; 7 bases match TRBD1. V gave up 6 bases and J gave up 3 bases; unmatched junction bases: 13. Germline V gives CDR1 LNHDA, CDR2 SQIVND (reference sequence). CDR3 size: 16 residues.

The chain couples TRBV7-3 to TRBJ2-2, with 9 nucleotides matching TRBD2. CDR3 length: 16 amino acids. Germline trimming cut 4 bases from V and 3 bases from J; bases unmatched to any gene: 6. Germline V gene sequence: CDR1 SGHTA, CDR2 FQGTGA. The CDR3, as DNA: TGTGCCAGCAGCTCCACGGGGACTAGCTACACCGGGGAGCTGTTTTTT. It yields the protein CASSSTGTSYTGELFF. Full variable domain (rest looked up from reference TRBV7-3 and TRBJ2-2): GAGVSQTPSNKVTEKGKYVELRCDPISGHTALYWYRQSLGQGPEFLIYFQGTGAADDSGLPNDRFFAVRPEGSVSTLKIQRTERGDSAVYLCASSSTGTSYTGELFFGEGSRLTVL.

This chain connects TRBV7-2 to TRBJ1-5; D might be TRBD1 (5 bases). The germline V and J ends were trimmed by 5 bases and 7 bases, with 21 bases remaining between them. The CDR3 has 16 residues. Germline values: CDR1 SGHTA, CDR2 FQGNSA. Here the CDR3 reads CASSLPPGGSGQPQHF. The DNA of the CDR3 is TGTGCCAGCAGCCTACCCCCGGGGGGATCGGGCCAGCCCCAGCATTTT.

The chain employs TRBV12-5 and TRBJ1-2, with TRBD1 matching over 7 bases. V lost 5 bases and J lost 5; bases outside the gene matches: 5. The CDR3 has 13 amino acids. CDR1 is LGHNT, CDR2 FRNRAP, per germline. The CDR3 loop reads CASGDRDRYGYTF. CDR3 bases: TGTGCTAGTGGTGACCGGGACAGATATGGCTACACCTTC.

V is TRBV12-3 or TRBV12-4 and J is TRBJ1-2; D not resolved. There are 10 residues in the CDR3. Trimming removed 5 bases at V and 13 bases at J, with 11 bases between. CDR3 in DNA: TGTGCCAGCAGTCTTGGGCGGGGCACCTTC. Its protein is CASSLGRGTF.

The chain couples TRBV6-2 or TRBV6-3 to TRBJ1-5; no clear D gene. The CDR3 loop spans 13 amino acids. CDR1 and CDR2 (germline): MNHEY, SVGEGT. The ends were cut back, 6 bases at V and 4 bases at J, with 10 bases in the middle. CDR3 amino acids: CASSVGLNQPQHF. The CDR3 DNA follows: TGTGCCAGCAGCGTTGGCCTGAATCAGCCCCAGCATTTT.

The V gene is TRBV6-1, the J gene TRBJ2-7; tentative D call: TRBD1 (5 bases). The germline V and J ends were trimmed by 1 base and 2 bases, with 12 bases remaining between them. The CDR3 runs to 15 residues. Germline lookup yields CDR1 MNHNS and CDR2 SASEGT. CDR3 nucleotides: TGTGCCAGCAGTGAAGGTCTAGGGGTTACCTACGAGCAGTACTTC. Its translation is CASSEGLGVTYEQYF.

The chain combines TRBV30 with TRBJ2-5; D gene unclear. This CDR3 is built from 11 residues. The ends were cut back, 4 bases at V and 2 bases at J, with 5 bases in the middle. Germline lookup yields CDR1 GTSNPN and CDR2 SVGIG (reference sequence). In DNA, the CDR3 is TGTGCCTGGACTATTCAAGAGACCCAGTACTTC. Translation: CAWTIQETQYF. Supplemented by reference TRBV30 and TRBJ2-5, the full variable domain reads SQTIHQWPATLVQPVGSPLSLECTVEGTSNPNLYWYRQAAGRGLQLLFYSVGIGQISSEVPQNLSASRPQDRQFILSSKKLLLSDSGFYLCAWTIQETQYFGPGTRLLVL.

The rearrangement links TRBV10-3 to TRBJ1-1; D gene unclear. Germline loops: CDR1 ENHRY, CDR2 SYGVKD. This CDR3 comprises 15 residues. The V and J ends lost 3 bases and 0 bases respectively, with 11 bases between them. The CDR3 coding sequence is TGTGCCATCAGTGAACAAGGCGGGGTGAACACTGAAGCTTTCTTT. It translates to CAISEQGGVNTEAFF.

The table lists this clone with a few counts. The V gene is TRBV7-3, the J gene TRBJ2-3; perhaps TRBD2 as D (6 bases). The CDR3 is made up of 18 amino acids. Trimming left V 1 base short and J 1 base short, with 18 bases between. CDR1 is SGHTA and CDR2 is FQGTGA in the germline V gene. CDR3 amino acids: CASSLIGSWQRGTDTQYF. In nucleotides, the CDR3 is TGTGCCAGCAGCTTAATCGGATCGTGGCAGCGGGGCACAGATACGCAGTATTTT.

The J gene is TRBJ1-2, the V gene TRBV25-1; TRBD1 aligns across 11 bases. Germline loops: CDR1 MGHDK, CDR2 SYGVNS. This CDR3 is built from 15 residues. Germline trimming cut 6 bases from V and 8 bases from J; bases unmatched to any gene: 11. Here the CDR3 reads CASSRPGTGGLGYTF. CDR3 bases: TGTGCCAGCAGCCGCCCAGGGACAGGGGGTCTCGGCTACACCTTC.